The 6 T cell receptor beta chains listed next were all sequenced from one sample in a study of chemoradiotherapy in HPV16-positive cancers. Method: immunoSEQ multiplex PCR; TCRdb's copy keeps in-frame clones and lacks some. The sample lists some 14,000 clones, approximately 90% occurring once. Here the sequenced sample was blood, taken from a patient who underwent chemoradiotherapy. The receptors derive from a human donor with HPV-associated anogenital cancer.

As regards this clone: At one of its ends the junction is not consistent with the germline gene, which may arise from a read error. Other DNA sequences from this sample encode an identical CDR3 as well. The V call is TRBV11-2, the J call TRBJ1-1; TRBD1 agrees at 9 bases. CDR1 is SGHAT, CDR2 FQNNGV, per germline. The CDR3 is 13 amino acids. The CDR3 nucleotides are TGTGCCAGCAGCTCCGGACAGGGGAATGAAGCTTTTTTT. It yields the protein CASSSGQGNEAFF. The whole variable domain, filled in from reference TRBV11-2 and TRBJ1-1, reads EAGVAQSPRYKIIEKRQSVAFWCNPISGHATLYWYQQILGQGPKLLIQFQNNGVVDDSQLPKDRFSAERLKGVDSTLKIQPAKLEDSAVYLCASSSGQGNEAFFGQGTRLTVV.

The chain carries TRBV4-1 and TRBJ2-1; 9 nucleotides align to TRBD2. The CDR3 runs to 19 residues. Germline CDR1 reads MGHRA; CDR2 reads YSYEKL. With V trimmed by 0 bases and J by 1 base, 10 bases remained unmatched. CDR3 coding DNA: TGCGCCAGCAGCCAAGAGGGACGGCGGGGGGGCCGATCCTACAATGAGCAGTTCTTC. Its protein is CASSQEGRRGGRSYNEQFF.

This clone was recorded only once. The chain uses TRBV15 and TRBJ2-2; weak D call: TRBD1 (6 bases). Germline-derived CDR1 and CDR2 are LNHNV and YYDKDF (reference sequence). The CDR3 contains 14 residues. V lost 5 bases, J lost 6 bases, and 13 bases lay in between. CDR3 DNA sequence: TGTGCCACCAGCGGTGACAGGTACGCCGGGGAGCTGTTTTTT. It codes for CATSGDRYAGELFF.

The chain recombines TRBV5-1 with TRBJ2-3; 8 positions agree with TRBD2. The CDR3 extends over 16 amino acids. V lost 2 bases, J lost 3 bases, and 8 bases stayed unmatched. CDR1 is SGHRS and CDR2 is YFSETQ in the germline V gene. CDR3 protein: CASSFFGGDRTDTQYF. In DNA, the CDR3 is TGCGCCAGCAGCTTTTTCGGGGGGGATCGTACAGATACGCAGTATTTT.

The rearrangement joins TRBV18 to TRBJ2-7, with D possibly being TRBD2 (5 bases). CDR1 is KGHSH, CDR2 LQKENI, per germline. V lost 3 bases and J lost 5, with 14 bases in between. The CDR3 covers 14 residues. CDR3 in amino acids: CASSPDLGLHEQYF. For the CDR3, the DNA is TGTGCCAGCTCACCGGACCTTGGACTCCACGAGCAGTACTTC.

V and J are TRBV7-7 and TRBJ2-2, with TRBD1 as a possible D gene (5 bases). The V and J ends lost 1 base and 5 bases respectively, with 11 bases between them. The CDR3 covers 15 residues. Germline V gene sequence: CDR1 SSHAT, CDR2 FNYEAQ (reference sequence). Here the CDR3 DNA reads TGTGCCAGCAGCTTAGGTCAGGGATGGACCGGGGAGCTGTTTTTT. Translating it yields CASSLGQGWTGELFF.